Listed below are T cell receptor beta chains from one sample, sequenced in a study of T cell changes during pregnancy in multiple sclerosis. Profiling relied on immunoSEQ multiplex PCR, and the TCRdb table lists in-frame clones only, not all of them. This table has about 34,000 clones, around 90% appearing once. Sequenced material: CD8+ T cells from peripheral blood mononuclear cells, taken in the third trimester of pregnancy. These receptors were taken from a female donor with multiple sclerosis, enrolled in a pregnancy study. Each CDR3 is given with its conserved first and last residue. Fields, in order: J gene, D gene, V gene, clone size, CDR3 DNA, CDR3 protein. The D gene is left open where the match is weak. Clone size is given for some rows only: seen once, a few or many times, or a class if the clone is expanded.

TRBJ2-5 | TRBD1 | TRBV5-6 | - | TGTGCCAGCAGCTCCACGGACAGGGAAGAGACCCAGTACTTC | CASSSTDREETQYF
TRBJ1-1 | - | TRBV19 | - | TGTGCCAGTAGTATTATGGGGTGGGAGCGATCAGAAGCTTTCTTT | CASSIMGWERSEAFF
TRBJ2-3 | - | TRBV6-6 | - | TGTGCCAGCCGGGGACTTCAAGATACGCAGTATTTT | CASRGLQDTQYF
TRBJ1-1 | TRBD1 | TRBV9 | - | TGTGCCAGCAGCCCCTGGGGGGACAGTGAAGCTTTCTTT | CASSPWGDSEAFF
TRBJ2-3 | TRBD2 | TRBV27 | - | TGTGCCAGCAGTCTATTCGGCGGGGGTCTTAGAGATACGCAGTATTTT | CASSLFGGGLRDTQYF
TRBJ2-1 | - | TRBV10-2 | - | TGCGCCAGCAGTGATGTAGGGGGTGAGCAGTTCTTC | CASSDVGGEQFF
TRBJ2-1 | TRBD2 | TRBV2 | - | TGTGCCAGCAGTGGTCGGCTAGCGGGGTTCCAGAATGAGCAGTTCTTC | CASSGRLAGFQNEQFF
TRBJ2-3 | - | TRBV4-2 | - | TGTGCCAGCAGCCAATTCGGGGAAACAGATACGCAGTATTTT | CASSQFGETDTQYF
TRBJ1-1 | - | TRBV11-2 | - | TGTGCCAGCAGCCCACCGGGACAAGGCCCCGACACTGAAGCTTTCTTT | CASSPPGQGPDTEAFF
TRBJ1-2 | TRBD1 | TRBV10-3 | - | TGTGCCACAGGAGCAGGGGGCTCCAACTATGGCTACACCTTC | CATGAGGSNYGYTF
TRBJ1-3 | TRBD1 | TRBV19 | once | TGTGCCAGTAGCCCTCGACAGGGTGGGGACACCATATATTTT | CASSPRQGGDTIYF
TRBJ1-2 | - | TRBV27 | once | TGTGCCAGCAGTGGGGGGGTCAACTATGGCTACACCTTC | CASSGGVNYGYTF
TRBJ1-1 | TRBD1 | TRBV30 | - | TGTGCTGGGGGACAGGGCCTCACTGAAGCTTTCTTT | CAGGQGLTEAFF
TRBJ2-7 | - | TRBV18 | - | TGTGCCAGCTCACCAGGAGCGACCGAGCAGTACTTC | CASSPGATEQYF
TRBJ2-2 | TRBD2 | TRBV9 | once | TGTGCCAGCAGCGCCAGCGGGGGGAGCACCGGGGAGCTGTTTTTT | CASSASGGSTGELFF
TRBJ2-7 | TRBD1 | TRBV27 | - | TGTGCCAGCAGAGGGACAGGGCCCTACGAGCAGTACTTC | CASRGTGPYEQYF
TRBJ2-3 | TRBD2 | TRBV9 | - | TGTGCCAGCAGCCCAAGCGGGGGGGCCTCAGATACGCAGTATTTT | CASSPSGGASDTQYF
TRBJ2-7 | - | TRBV4-3 | once | TGCGCCAGCAGCCAAGAGGGACTGAGTCCCTACGAGCAGTACTTC | CASSQEGLSPYEQYF
TRBJ2-7 | TRBD1 | TRBV6-1 | - | TGTGCCAGCAGTGATCTGGGACAGGGTTTCTACGAGCAGTACTTC | CASSDLGQGFYEQYF
TRBJ1-5 | - | TRBV29-1 | - | TGCAGCGCCCTCACAGGGATGGGTCAGCCCCAGCATTTT | CSALTGMGQPQHF
TRBJ1-4 | - | TRBV7-6 | - | TGTGCCAGCAGCCCCTTGGACAGTACTGCAACTAATGAAAAACTGTTTTTT | CASSPLDSTATNEKLFF
TRBJ2-5 | - | TRBV6-4 | - | TGTGCCAGCAGCCTTGAGGGAGGGGGGAAAGAGACCCAGTACTTC | CASSLEGGGKETQYF
TRBJ2-3 | - | TRBV29-1 | - | TGCAGCGGTCGGCACCAGGGGACGCAGTATTTT | CSGRHQGTQYF
TRBJ2-2 | - | TRBV9 | - | TGTGCCAGCAGCGGGAACCCGCAGGGGAGTAAAGGGGAGCTGTTTTTT | CASSGNPQGSKGELFF
TRBJ2-5 | TRBD2 | TRBV7-6 | - | TGTGCCAGCAGCTTAGCCTCGGGGGGGCCTGGGGAGACCCAGTACTTC | CASSLASGGPGETQYF
TRBJ1-2 | - | TRBV9 | - | TGTGCCAGCAGCGTAGGCAGGAAAGCTAACTATGGCTACACCTTC | CASSVGRKANYGYTF
TRBJ2-4 | - | TRBV29-1 | - | TGCAGCGTTGAAGAAGGGCAGGGCGCCATTCAGTACTTC | CSVEEGQGAIQYF
TRBJ1-3 | TRBD1 | TRBV7-9 | medium-sized | TGTGCCAGCAGCTGGGAGACAGGGCCTGGAAACACCATATATTTT | CASSWETGPGNTIYF
TRBJ1-2 | - | TRBV27 | - | TGTGCCAGCAGTTTATTAAGTCAGGGGAATGGCTACACCTTC | CASSLLSQGNGYTF
TRBJ1-6 | TRBD1 | TRBV27 | - | TGTGCCAGCAGCTACAGGGGGCTGAGCTCCTATAATTCACCCCTCCACTTT | CASSYRGLSSYNSPLHF
TRBJ2-5 | - | TRBV4-1 | - | TGCGCCAGCAGCCAAGAAACAGGGACACTACAAGAGACCCAGTACTTC | CASSQETGTLQETQYF
TRBJ1-5 | TRBD1 | TRBV19 | - | TGTGCCAGTAGTAAGGGGACAGGGGGTACCCATAGCAATCAGCCCCAGCATTTT | CASSKGTGGTHSNQPQHF
TRBJ2-5 | TRBD2 | TRBV6-1 | - | TGTGCCAGCAGTGCCCTCATTAGCGGGGACGAGACCCAGTACTTC | CASSALISGDETQYF
TRBJ2-4 | - | TRBV9 | - | TGTGCCAGCAGCGCTAGACCAACCTTAGCCAAAAACATTCAGTACTTC | CASSARPTLAKNIQYF
TRBJ2-3 | TRBD1 | TRBV6-5 | - | TGTGCCAGCTCCCCGGGACAGGGGATCACAGATACGCAGTATTTT | CASSPGQGITDTQYF
TRBJ1-3 | TRBD1 | TRBV6-5 | few | TGTGCCAGCAGTACCCTGGGACAGGGAAGGAACACCATATATTTT | CASSTLGQGRNTIYF
TRBJ1-2 | - | TRBV15 | - | TGTGCCACCAGCAGAGTCGGTAGTAACTATGGCTACACCTTC | CATSRVGSNYGYTF
TRBJ1-2 | - | TRBV29-1 | - | TGCAGCGTTGAGACAGGAGAATCCTATGGCTACACCTTC | CSVETGESYGYTF
TRBJ2-7 | TRBD2 | TRBV9 | - | TGTGCCAGCAGCGTCGGGGGGGGCCTATACGAGCAGTACTTC | CASSVGGGLYEQYF
TRBJ1-1 | - | TRBV5-6 | - | TGTGCCAGCAGGACCGGGGGGAACACTGAAGCTTTCTTT | CASRTGGNTEAFF
TRBJ2-1 | TRBD2 | TRBV7-6 | - | TGTGCCAGCAGCTCTAGCGGGGGGGCGGGCAATGAGCAGTTCTTC | CASSSSGGAGNEQFF
TRBJ1-2 | TRBD1 | TRBV11-2 | - | TGTGCCAGCAGCTTAGACCAGGGACAGGGTGGTGGCTACACCTTC | CASSLDQGQGGGYTF
TRBJ2-2 | - | TRBV6-5 | - | TGTGCCAGCAGTTATGGGACACCTAACACCGGGGAGCTGTTTTTT | CASSYGTPNTGELFF